This T cell receptor beta chain was observed in a study of shared clonotypes between healthy human individuals. Regarding the study as a whole: Investigators expected sequencing depth to affect clonotype sharing among donors. Generally, estimated richness proved larger in naive subsets than it did in memory subsets. Naive CD4 clonotype sharing across a handful of donors was approximately 5.2%.

Germline CDR1 reads SEHNR; CDR2 reads FQNEAQ (reference sequence). Trimming removed 4 bases from V and 11 bases from J; junction bases left unmatched: 18. The CDR3 totals 16 residues. CD45RO-negative, CCR7-selected cells formed the naive CD8 fraction, which excluded terminally differentiated effector memory CD45RA+ cells. Libraries were prepared by immunoSEQ multiplex PCR; TCRdb keeps only in-frame clonotypes and omits some of them. The sample contains around 700,000 clones, about 91% of which appear only once. As concerns this clone: Its antigen is not known.

The rearrangement links TRBV7-9 to TRBJ2-3, with 7 bases fitting TRBD2. The sequencing input was naive CD8+ T cells sorted from blood. This TCR derives from a man aged 25 to 40 in good health. CDR3 sequence (DNA): TGTGCCAGCAGCTCCCAGAGGGACTATTTAGAGGGGATGCAGTATTTT. It encodes CASSSQRDYLEGMQYF.